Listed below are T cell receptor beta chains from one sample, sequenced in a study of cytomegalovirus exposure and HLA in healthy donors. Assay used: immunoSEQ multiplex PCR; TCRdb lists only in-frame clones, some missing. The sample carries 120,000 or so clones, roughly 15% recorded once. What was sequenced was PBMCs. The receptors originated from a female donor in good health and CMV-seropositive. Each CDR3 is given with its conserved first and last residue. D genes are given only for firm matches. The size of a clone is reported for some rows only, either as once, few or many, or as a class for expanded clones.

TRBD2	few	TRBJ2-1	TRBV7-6	TGTGCCAGCAGCTTAGACGGGGGGGGCGTTGATGAGCAGTTCTTC	CASSLDGGGVDEQFF
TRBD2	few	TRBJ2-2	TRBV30	TGTGCCTGGAGCACGGGACTACACGTCGGGGAGCTGTTTTTT	CAWSTGLHVGELFF
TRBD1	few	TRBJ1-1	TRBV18	TGTGCCAGCTCACCGTCGAGGACAGGGAAGGACGAAGCTTTCTTT	CASSPSRTGKDEAFF
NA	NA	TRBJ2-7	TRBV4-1	TGCGCCAGCAGCCAGTATGGCGGTCGCTACGAGCAGTACTTC	CASSQYGGRYEQYF
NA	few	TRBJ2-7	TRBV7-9	TGTGCCAGCAGAATTGACAGCTACGAGCAGTACTTC	CASRIDSYEQYF
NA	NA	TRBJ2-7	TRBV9	TGTGCCAGCAGCGCCGAGGGGGGGAAGGATCACTACGAGCAGTACTTC	CASSAEGGKDHYEQYF
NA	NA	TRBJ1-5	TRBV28	TGTGCCAGCACTCTTCACGGGAGCAATCAGCCCCAGCATTTT	CASTLHGSNQPQHF
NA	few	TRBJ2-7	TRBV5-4	TGTGCCAGCGGGAGCTCCTACGAGCAGTACTTC	CASGSSYEQYF
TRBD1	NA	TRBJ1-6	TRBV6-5	TGTGCCAGCAGTAACAGGGGTCGCGATTCACCCCTCCACTTT	CASSNRGRDSPLHF
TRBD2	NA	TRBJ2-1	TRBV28	TGTGCCAGCAGTCTACTAGCGGGGGCGTATTGGAATGAGCAGTTCTTC	CASSLLAGAYWNEQFF
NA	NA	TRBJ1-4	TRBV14	TGTGCCAGCAGCCAAGACACGGGGGTCAGGCAAGCCCTTCCCGGAACTAATGAAAAACTGTTTTTT	CASSQDTGVRQALPGTNEKLFF
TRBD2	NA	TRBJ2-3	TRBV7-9	TGTGCCAGCAGTACGCTCGGGGGGGCGGATACGCAGTATTTT	CASSTLGGADTQYF
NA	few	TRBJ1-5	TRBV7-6	TGTGCCAGCAGCCCCGACAATGGTCCCAGTCCCCAGCATTTT	CASSPDNGPSPQHF
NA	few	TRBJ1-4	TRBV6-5	TGTGCCAGCAGCAAAGACATTTGGGATGAAAAACTGTTTTTT	CASSKDIWDEKLFF
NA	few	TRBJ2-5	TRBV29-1	TGCAGCGTTTCCTCGTTCAGAGAGACCCAGTACTTC	CSVSSFRETQYF
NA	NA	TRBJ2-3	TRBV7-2	TGTGCCAGCAGCTTAACCTCGGGGAGCACAGATACGCAGTATTTT	CASSLTSGSTDTQYF
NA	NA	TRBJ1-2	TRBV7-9	TGTGCCAGCAGCGCCGGACAGAATCTGTATGGCTACACCTTC	CASSAGQNLYGYTF
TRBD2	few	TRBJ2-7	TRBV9	TGTGCCAGCAGCGTAGCTGGGCTAGCGGGAGCCTACGAGCAGTACTTC	CASSVAGLAGAYEQYF
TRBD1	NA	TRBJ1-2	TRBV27	TGTGCCAGCACAGGGGGCTATGGCTACACCTTC	CASTGGYGYTF
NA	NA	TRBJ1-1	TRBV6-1	TGTGCAAGCAATAGCCAGGGAACGGCAGCTTTCTTT	CASNSQGTAAFF